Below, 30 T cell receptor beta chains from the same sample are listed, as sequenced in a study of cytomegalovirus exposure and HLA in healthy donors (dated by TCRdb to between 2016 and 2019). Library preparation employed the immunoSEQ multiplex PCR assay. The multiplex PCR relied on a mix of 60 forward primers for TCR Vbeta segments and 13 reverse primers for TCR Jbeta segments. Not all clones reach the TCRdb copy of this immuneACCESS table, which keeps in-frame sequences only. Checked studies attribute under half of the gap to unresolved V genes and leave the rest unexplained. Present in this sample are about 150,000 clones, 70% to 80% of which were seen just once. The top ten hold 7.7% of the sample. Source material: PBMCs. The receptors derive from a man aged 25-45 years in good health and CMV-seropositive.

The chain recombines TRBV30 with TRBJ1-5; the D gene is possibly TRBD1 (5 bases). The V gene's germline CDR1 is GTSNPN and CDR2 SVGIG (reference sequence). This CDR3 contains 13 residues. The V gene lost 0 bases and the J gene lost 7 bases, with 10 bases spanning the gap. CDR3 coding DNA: TGTGCCTGGAGTGTACAGGAACAGCAGCCCCAGCATTTT. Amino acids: CAWSVQEQQPQHF.

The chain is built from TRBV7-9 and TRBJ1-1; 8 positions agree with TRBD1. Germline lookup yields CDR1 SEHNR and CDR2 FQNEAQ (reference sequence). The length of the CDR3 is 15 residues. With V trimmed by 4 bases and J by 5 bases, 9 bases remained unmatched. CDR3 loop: CASSSTTQGATEAFF. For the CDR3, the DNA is TGTGCCAGCAGCTCGACTACTCAGGGGGCGACTGAAGCTTTCTTT.

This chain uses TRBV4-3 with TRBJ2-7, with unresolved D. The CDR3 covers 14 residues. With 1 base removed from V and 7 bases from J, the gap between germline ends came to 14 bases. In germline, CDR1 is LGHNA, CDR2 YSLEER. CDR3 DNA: TGCGCCAGCAGCCAAGCGGTGGGCCCCCCTGAGCAGTACTTC. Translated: CASSQAVGPPEQYF.

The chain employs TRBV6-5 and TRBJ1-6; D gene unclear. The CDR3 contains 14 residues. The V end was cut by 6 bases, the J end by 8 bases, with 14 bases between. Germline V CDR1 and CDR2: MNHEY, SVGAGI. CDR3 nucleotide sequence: TGTGCCAGCAGCCTTTTAGGAGTAGATTCACCCCTCCACTTT. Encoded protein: CASSLLGVDSPLHF.

For the CDR3, the DNA is TGTGCCAGCAGGCCCCCCGGGACAGGGGGCTATGGCTACACCTTC. The encoded protein is CASRPPGTGGYGYTF. V and J are TRBV6-5 and TRBJ1-2; 11 nucleotides align to TRBD1. Germline V CDR1 and CDR2: MNHEY, SVGAGI. The J segment lost 4 bases and the V segment lost 6 bases, leaving 7 bases of the junction unmatched. The CDR3 is 15 amino acids.

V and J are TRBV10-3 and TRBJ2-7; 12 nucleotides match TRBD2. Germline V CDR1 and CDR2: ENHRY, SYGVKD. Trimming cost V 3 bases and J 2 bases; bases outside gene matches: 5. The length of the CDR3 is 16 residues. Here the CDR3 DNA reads TGTGCCATCAGTGATGCGTCTAGCGGGAGGGCCTACGAGCAGTACTTC. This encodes CAISDASSGRAYEQYF.

CDR3 region: CASSLWEGGMGQETQYF. The CDR3 DNA follows: TGTGCCAGCAGCCTATGGGAGGGCGGTATGGGCCAAGAGACCCAGTACTTC. The chain links TRBV11-2 to TRBJ2-5; 7 nucleotides align to TRBD2. The CDR3 has 17 amino acids. CDR1 is SGHAT, CDR2 FQNNGV, per germline. Trimming cost V 5 bases and J 1 base; bases outside gene matches: 13. Based on the CDR3 plus reference TRBV11-2 and TRBJ2-5, the full variable domain is EAGVAQSPRYKIIEKRQSVAFWCNPISGHATLYWYQQILGQGPKLLIQFQNNGVVDDSQLPKDRFSAERLKGVDSTLKIQPAKLEDSAVYLCASSLWEGGMGQETQYFGPGTRLLVL.

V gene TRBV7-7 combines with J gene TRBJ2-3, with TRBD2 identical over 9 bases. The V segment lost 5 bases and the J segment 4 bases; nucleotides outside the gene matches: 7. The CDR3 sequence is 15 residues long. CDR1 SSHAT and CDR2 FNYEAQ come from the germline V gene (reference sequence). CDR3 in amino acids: CASSPGGGGADTQYF. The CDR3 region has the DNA TGTGCCAGCAGCCCCGGGGGCGGGGGGGCAGATACGCAGTATTTT.

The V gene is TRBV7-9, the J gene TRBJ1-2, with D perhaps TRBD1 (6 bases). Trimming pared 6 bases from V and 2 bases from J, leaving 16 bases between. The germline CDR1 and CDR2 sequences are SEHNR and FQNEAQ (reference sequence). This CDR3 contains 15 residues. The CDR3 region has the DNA TGTGCCAGCAGTCACAGGGCGGGGGTAAACTATGGCTACACCTTC. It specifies CASSHRAGVNYGYTF.

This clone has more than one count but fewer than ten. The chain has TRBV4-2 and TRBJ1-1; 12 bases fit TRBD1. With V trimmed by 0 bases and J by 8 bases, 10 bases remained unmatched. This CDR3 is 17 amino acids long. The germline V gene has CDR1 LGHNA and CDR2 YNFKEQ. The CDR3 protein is CASSQEAGTGGLSEAFF. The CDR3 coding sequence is TGTGCCAGCAGCCAAGAAGCCGGGACAGGGGGCCTTTCGGAAGCTTTCTTT.

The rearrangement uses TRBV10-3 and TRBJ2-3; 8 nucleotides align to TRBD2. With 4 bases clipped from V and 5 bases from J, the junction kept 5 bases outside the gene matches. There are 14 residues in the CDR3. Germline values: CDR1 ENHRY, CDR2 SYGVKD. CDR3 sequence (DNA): TGTGCCATCAGTGGACGGGGGGGAGAAGATACGCAGTATTTT. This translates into CAISGRGGEDTQYF.

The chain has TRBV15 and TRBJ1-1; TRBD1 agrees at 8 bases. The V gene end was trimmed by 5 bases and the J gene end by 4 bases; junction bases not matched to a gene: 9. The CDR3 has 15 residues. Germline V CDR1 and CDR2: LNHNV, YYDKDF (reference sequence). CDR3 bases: TGTGCCACCAGCGGCCTAAGGACAGGGACCACTGAAGCTTTCTTT. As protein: CATSGLRTGTTEAFF.

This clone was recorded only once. CDR3 nucleotides: TGCGCCAGCAGCTTGATGACAGGGAATTCACCCCTCCACTTT. Its translation: CASSLMTGNSPLHF. The chain joins TRBV5-1 to TRBJ1-6; 7 positions agree with TRBD1. CDR1 is SGHRS and CDR2 is YFSETQ in the germline V gene. The CDR3 extends over 14 amino acids. V dropped 1 base and J dropped 7; count of bases not matched to a gene: 2.

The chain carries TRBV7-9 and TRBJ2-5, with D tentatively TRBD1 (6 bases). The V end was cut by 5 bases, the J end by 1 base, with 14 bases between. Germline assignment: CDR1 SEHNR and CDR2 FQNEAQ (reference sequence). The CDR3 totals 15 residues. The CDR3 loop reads CASSPRQDLQETQYF. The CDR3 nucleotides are TGTGCCAGCAGCCCCCGACAGGACCTCCAAGAGACCCAGTACTTC. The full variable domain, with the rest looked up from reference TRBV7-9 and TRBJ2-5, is DTGVSQNPRHKITKRGQNVTFRCDPISEHNRLYWYRQTLGQGPEFLTYFQNEAQLEKSRLLSDRFSAERPKGSFSTLEIQRTEQGDSAMYLCASSPRQDLQETQYFGPGTRLLVL.

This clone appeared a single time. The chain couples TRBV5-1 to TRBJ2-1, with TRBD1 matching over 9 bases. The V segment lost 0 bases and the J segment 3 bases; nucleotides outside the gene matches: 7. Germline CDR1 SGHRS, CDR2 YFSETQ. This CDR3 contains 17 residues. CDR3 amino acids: CASSLENGQGSYNEQFF. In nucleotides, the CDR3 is TGCGCCAGCAGCTTGGAAAACGGACAGGGGAGCTACAATGAGCAGTTCTTC.

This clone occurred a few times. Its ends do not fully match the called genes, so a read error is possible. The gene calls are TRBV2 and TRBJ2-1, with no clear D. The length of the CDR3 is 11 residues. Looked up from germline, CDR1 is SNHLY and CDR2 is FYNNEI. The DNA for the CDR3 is TGTGCCAGCAGTTATGACAAGGAGCAGTTCTTC. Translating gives CASSYDKEQFF.

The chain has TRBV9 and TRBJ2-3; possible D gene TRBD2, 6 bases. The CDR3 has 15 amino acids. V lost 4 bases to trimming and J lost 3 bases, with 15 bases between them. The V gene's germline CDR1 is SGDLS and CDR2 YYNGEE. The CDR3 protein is CASSLAAAGTDTQYF. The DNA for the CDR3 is TGTGCCAGCAGCTTAGCGGCCGCGGGGACAGATACGCAGTATTTT.

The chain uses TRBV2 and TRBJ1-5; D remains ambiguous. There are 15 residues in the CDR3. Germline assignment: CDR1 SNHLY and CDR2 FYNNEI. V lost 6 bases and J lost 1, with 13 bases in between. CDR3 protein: CASSGLPSSNQPQHF. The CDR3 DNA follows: TGTGCCAGCAGCGGACTTCCATCAAGCAATCAGCCCCAGCATTTT.

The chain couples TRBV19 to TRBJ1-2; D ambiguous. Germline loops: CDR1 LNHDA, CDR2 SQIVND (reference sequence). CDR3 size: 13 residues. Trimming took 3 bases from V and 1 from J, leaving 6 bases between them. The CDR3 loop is CASSISGNYGYTF. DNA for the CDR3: TGTGCCAGTAGTATTTCGGGTAACTATGGCTACACCTTC. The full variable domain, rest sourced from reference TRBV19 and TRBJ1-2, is DGGITQSPKYLFRKEGQNVTLSCEQNLNHDAMYWYRQDPGQGLRLIYYSQIVNDFQKGDIAEGYSVSREKKESFPLTVTSAQKNPTAFYLCASSISGNYGYTFGSGTRLTVV.

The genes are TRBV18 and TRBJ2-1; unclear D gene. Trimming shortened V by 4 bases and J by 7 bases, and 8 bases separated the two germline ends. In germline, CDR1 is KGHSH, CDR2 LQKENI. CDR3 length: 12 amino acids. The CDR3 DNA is TGTGCCAGCTCACAGGAGAGGAATGAGCAGTTCTTC. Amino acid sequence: CASSQERNEQFF.

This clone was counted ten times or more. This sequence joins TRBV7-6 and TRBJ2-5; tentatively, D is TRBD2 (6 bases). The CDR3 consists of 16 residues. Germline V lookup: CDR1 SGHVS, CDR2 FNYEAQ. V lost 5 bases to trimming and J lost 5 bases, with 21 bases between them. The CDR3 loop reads CASSPAVPGVGETQYF. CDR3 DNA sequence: TGTGCCAGCAGCCCGGCGGTCCCGGGAGTGGGGGAGACCCAGTACTTC.

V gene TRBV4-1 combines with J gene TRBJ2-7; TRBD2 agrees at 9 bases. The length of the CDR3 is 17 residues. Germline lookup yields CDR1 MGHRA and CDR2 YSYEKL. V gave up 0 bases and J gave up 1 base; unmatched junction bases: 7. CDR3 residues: CASSQEIASGVSYEQYF. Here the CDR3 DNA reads TGCGCCAGCAGCCAAGAAATCGCTAGCGGGGTTTCCTACGAGCAGTACTTC.

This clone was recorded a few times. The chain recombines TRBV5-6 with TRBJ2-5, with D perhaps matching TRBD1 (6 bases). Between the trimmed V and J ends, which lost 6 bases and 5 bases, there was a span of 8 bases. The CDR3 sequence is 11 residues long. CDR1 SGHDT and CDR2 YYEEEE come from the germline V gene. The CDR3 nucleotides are TGTGCCAGCAAGGGGGAGGAGACCCAGTACTTC. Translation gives CASKGEETQYF.

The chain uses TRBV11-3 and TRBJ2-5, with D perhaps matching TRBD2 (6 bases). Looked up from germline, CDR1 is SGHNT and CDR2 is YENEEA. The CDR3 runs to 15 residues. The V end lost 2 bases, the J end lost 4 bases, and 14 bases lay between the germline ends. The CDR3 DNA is TGTGCCAGCAGCTTACGGCTTGGGGGAGGAGAGACCCAGTACTTC. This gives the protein CASSLRLGGGETQYF. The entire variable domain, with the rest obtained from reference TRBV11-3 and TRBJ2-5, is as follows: EAGVVQSPRYKIIEKKQPVAFWCNPISGHNTLYWYLQNLGQGPELLIRYENEEAVDDSQLPKDRFSAERLKGVDSTLKIQPAELGDSAVYLCASSLRLGGGETQYFGPGTRLLVL.

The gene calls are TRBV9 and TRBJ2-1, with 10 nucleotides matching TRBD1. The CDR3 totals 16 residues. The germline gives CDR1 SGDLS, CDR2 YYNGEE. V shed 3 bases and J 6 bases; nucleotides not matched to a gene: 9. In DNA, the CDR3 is TGTGCCAGCAGCGATCGGGGCGGGACAGGGGTCAATGAGCAGTTCTTC. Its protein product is CASSDRGGTGVNEQFF.

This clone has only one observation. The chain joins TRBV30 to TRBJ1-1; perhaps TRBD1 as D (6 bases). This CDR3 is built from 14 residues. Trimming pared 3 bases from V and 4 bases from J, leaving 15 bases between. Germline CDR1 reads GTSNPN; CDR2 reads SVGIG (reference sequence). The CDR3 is CAWRVTGSVTEAFF. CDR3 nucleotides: TGTGCCTGGAGGGTTACAGGGTCGGTCACTGAAGCTTTCTTT.

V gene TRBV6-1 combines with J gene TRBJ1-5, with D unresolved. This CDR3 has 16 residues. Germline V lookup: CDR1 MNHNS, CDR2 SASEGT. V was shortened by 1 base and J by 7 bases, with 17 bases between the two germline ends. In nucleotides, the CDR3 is TGTGCCAGCAGTGAAGTTCTAGGGTCGGGAAGACAGCCCCAGCATTTT. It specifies CASSEVLGSGRQPQHF.

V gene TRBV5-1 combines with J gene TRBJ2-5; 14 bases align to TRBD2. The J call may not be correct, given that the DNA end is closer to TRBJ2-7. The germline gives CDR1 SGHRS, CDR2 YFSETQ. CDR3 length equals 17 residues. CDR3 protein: CASSFGLAGGPGDEQYF. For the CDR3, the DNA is TGCGCCAGCAGCTTCGGACTAGCGGGGGGTCCGGGAGACGAGCAGTACTTC.

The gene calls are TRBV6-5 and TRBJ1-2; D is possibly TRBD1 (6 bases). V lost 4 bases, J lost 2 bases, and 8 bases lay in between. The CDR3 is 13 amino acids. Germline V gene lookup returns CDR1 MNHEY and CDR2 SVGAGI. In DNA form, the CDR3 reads TGTGCCAGCAGTTTACAGGGAAACTATGGCTACACCTTC. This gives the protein CASSLQGNYGYTF.

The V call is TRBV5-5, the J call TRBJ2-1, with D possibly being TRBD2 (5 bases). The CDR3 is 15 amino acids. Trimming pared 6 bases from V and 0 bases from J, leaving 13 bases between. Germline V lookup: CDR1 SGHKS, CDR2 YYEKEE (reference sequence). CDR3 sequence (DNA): TGTGCCAGCACCGAGGGCCCCAGCTCCTACAATGAGCAGTTCTTC. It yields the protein CASTEGPSSYNEQFF.